This T cell receptor (beta chain) was observed in a study of T cell responses to AZD1222 COVID-19 vaccine. Study summary: Pooling of second doses given at about 4 or about 12 weeks was done. Study conclusions and caveats: Only a handful of AZD1222 recipients were seropositive at baseline. As reported, nearly half of all spike-specific TCRs target variant regions that are unmutated.

Clones were read by immunoSEQ multiplex PCR, and TCRdb kept only the in-frame ones, dropping some. Here the sample spans approximately 28,000 clones, over 90% being singletons. A remark on this clone: Its antigen is still unknown.

The CDR3 runs 10 residues. Germline V gene sequence: CDR1 DFQATT, CDR2 SNEGSKA (reference sequence). Sample: peripheral blood, taken on day 0 of AZD1222 vaccination. The sequence came from an adult in good health. The rearrangement joins TRBV20-1 to TRBJ2-1, with a possible D match to TRBD2 (5 bases). CDR3 loop: CSGVGNEQFF. DNA of the CDR3: TGCAGCGGGGTGGGGAATGAGCAGTTCTTC.